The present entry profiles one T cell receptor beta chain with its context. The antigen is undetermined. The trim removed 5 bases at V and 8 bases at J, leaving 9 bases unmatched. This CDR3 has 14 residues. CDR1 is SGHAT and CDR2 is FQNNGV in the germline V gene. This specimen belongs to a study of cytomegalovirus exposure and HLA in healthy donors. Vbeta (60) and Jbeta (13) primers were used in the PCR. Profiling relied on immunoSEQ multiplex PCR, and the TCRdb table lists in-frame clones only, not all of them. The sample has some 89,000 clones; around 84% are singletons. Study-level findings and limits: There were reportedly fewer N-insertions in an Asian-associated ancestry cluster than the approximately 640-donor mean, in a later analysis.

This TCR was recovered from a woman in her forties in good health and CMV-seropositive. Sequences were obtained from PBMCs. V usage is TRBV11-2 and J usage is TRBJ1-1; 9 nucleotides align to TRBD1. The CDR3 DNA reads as TGTGCCAGCAGCCTATGGACAGGGGACAAAGAAGCTTTCTTT. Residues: CASSLWTGDKEAFF.